This T cell receptor (beta chain) came from a study of T cells in Graves' hyperthyroidism and ophthalmopathy. Patients with ophthalmopathy all had a Clinical Activity Score of at least 3, a NOSPECS grade of at least 4 and duration under 3 months. Patients were excluded for uncontrolled infection, other autoimmune disease, pregnancy or lactation. This clonotype was found a few times. RNA transcripts served as the template for amplifying TCR beta CDR3 regions. First-round RT-PCR with HTBI primers amplified the TCR CDR3 region. TCRdb re-called the multiplex PCR reads with MiXCR, one entry per CDR3 protein. The sample gives 300,000 to 500,000 distinct CDR3 sequences, 11% to 15% of which show up once; around 28% is in the top ten. This CDR3 region has 15 residues. From germline, CDR1 is MGHRA and CDR2 YSYEKL. The ends were cut back, 3 bases at V and 6 bases at J, with 14 bases in the middle.

V gene TRBV4-1 combines with J gene TRBJ2-2; the D gene could be TRBD1 or TRBD2 (5 bases each). Material for sequencing was blood. This receptor was taken from a man over 45 with Graves' ophthalmopathy. The CDR3 coding sequence is TGCGCCAGCAGCCAGAGGGACCTCGAGGCCGGGGAGCTGTTTTTT. It yields the protein CASSQRDLEAGELFF.